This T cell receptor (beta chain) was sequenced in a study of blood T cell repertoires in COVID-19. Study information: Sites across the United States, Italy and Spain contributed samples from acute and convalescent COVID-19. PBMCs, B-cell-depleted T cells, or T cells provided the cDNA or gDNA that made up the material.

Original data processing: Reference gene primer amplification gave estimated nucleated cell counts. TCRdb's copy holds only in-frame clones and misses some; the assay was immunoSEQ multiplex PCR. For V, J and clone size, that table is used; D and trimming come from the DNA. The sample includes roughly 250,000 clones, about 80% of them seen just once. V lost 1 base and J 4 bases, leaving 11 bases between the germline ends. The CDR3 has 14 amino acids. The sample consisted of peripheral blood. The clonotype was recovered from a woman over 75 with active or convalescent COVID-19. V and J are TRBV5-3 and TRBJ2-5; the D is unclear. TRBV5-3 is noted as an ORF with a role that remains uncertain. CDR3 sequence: CARSLRRVRETQYF. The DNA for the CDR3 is TGTGCCAGAAGCTTGAGACGGGTAAGAGAGACCCAGTACTTC.